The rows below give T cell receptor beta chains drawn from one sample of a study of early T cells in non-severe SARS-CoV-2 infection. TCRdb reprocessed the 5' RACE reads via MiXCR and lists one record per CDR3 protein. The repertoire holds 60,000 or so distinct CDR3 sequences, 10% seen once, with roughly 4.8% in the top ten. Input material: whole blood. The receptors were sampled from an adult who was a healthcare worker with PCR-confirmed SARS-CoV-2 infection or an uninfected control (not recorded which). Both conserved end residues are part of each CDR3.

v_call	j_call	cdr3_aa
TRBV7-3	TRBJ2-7	CASSVDRLHEQYF
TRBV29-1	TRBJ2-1	CSVTTSSYNEQFF
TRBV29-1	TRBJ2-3	CSLRQADTQYF
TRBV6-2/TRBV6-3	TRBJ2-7	CASSPSLPGREQYF
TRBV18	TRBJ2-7	CASSPGGTGAGEQYF
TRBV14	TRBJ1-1	CASSRQTGNIHSVNTEAFF
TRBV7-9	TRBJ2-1	CASSPRGSQVYNEQFF
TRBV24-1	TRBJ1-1	CATSDPWTGASEAFF
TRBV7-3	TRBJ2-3	CASSPRGTSGTDTQYF
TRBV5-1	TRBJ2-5	CASSIQGARETQYF
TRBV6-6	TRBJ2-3	CASRATDTQYF
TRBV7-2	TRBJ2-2	CASSSSQARLTGELFF
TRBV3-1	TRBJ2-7	CASSQDWAYEQYF
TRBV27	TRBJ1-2	CASRTGSEGYTF
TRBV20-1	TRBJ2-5	CSASTGTSEETQYF
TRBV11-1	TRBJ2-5	CASSLWLAETQYF
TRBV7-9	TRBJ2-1	CASSLVGAGPTYNEQFF
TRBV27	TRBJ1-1	CASSHGTGRNTEAFF
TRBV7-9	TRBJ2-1	CASSLTDGRNEQFF
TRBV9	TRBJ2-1	CASSAGTFPFNEQFF
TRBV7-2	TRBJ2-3	CASSLVSGLTDTQYF
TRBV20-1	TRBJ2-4	CSAEGLAKNIQYF
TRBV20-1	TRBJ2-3	CSADTGGTDTQYF
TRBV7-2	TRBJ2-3	CASSLKQLAGGGKKYF
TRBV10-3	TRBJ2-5	CAISDRAETQYF
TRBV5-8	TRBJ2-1	CASSLNVQGHEQFF
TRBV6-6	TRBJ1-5	CASSPDQPQHF
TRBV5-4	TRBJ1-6	CASARGRARDSPLHF
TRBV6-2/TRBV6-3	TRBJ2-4	CASSYSRSLTGAKNIQYF
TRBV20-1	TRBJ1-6	CSASRGLSYNSPLHF
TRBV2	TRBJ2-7	CASSPLTGATSEQYF
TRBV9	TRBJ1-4	CASSVGVRMDEKLFF
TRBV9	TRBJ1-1	CASSVHPTGNTEAFF
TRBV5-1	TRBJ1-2	CASSLNRMGQGYGYTF
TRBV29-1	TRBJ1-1	CSVVEGDTEAFF
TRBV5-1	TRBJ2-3	CASSLEAGWGTDTQYF
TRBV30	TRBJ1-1	CAWNPAGTEAFF
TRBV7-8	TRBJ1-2	CASSLARARRNYGYTF
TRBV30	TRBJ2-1	CAWSVRASGMGEQFF
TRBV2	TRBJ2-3	CASSGLAGITDTQYF
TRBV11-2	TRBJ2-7	CASSLEGGAFYEQYF
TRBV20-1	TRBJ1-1	CSARGRDLYAEAFF